A single sample gave rise to the 21 T cell receptor beta chains below, sequenced in a study of CD8 T cells in ankylosing spondylitis. TCRdb reanalysed the 5' RACE reads using MiXCR and keeps one entry per CDR3 protein. The table records fewer than 200,000 distinct CDR3 sequences, 15% to 20% of them present only once. The sample taken for sequencing was blood, either unsorted or a sorted T cell fraction (not recorded which). The receptors originated from a male donor aged 10 to 35 with ankylosing spondylitis or in good health (not recorded which).

The chain recombines TRBV12-3 or TRBV12-4 with TRBJ1-4; the D gene is possibly TRBD1 (6 bases). This CDR3 comprises 15 residues. V was trimmed by 5 bases and J by 8 bases, leaving 18 bases between them. CDR3 region: CASSPGTLREEKLFF. In DNA form, the CDR3 reads TGTGCCAGCAGTCCTGGGACATTGAGGGAAGAAAAACTGTTTTTT.

The chain uses TRBV7-3 and TRBJ2-1; tentatively, D is TRBD1 (6 bases). Per germline, CDR1 SGHTA and CDR2 FQGTGA. Trimming took off 5 bases at V and 0 bases at J, with 17 bases between the two ends. The CDR3 runs to 17 residues. The CDR3 here is CASSTTRGASSYNEQFF. CDR3 sequence (DNA): TGTGCCAGCAGCACAACCAGGGGCGCTAGCTCCTACAATGAGCAGTTCTTC.

This clonotype was detected many times. The rearrangement uses TRBV24-1 and TRBJ2-3; possibly TRBD1 or TRBD2 for D (5 bases each). Germline V gene data show CDR1 as KGHDR and CDR2 as SFDVKD. Trimming shortened V by 4 bases and J by 0 bases, and 16 bases separated the two germline ends. This CDR3 has 17 residues. CDR3 protein: CATSDRDGLPSTDTQYF. CDR3 sequence (DNA): TGTGCCACCAGTGACCGGGACGGGTTACCTAGCACAGATACGCAGTATTTT.

At least ten counts were recorded for this clonotype. V usage is TRBV10-3 and J usage is TRBJ2-7; 8 bases align to TRBD1. J was trimmed by 3 bases and V by 3 bases; bases with no gene match: 4. Germline-derived CDR1 and CDR2 are ENHRY and SYGVKD. This CDR3 is built from 14 residues. As DNA, the CDR3 is TGTGCCATCAGTGACACAGGGGGTGGCTACGAGCAGTACGTC. Protein sequence: CAISDTGGGYEQYV.

This clonotype came up a few times. Possible read error: a much larger clone is one base away. The gene calls are TRBV20-1 and TRBJ2-7, with D tentatively TRBD1 (5 bases). V gave up 2 bases and J gave up 10 bases, with 15 bases separating them. CDR1 and CDR2 from the germline V gene are DFQATT and SNEGSKA (reference sequence). This CDR3 has 12 amino acids. Written as DNA, the CDR3 is TGCAGTGCTAGACAGGGCTCAAGCGACCAGTACTTC. Translated: CSARQGSSDQYF.

At least ten counts were recorded for this clonotype. The rearrangement joins TRBV2 to TRBJ2-1, with D perhaps matching TRBD2 (5 bases). The CDR3 runs to 11 residues. Germline V gene lookup returns CDR1 SNHLY and CDR2 FYNNEI. V lost 3 bases, J lost 13 bases, and 10 bases lay in between. DNA of the CDR3: TGTGCCAGCAGTGAGAGTCTAGCTCAGTTCTTC. Encoded protein: CASSESLAQFF.

This rearrangement joins TRBV4-2 to TRBJ2-7; D not resolved. Germline assignment: CDR1 LGHNA and CDR2 YNFKEQ. This CDR3 has 15 residues. V lost 0 bases to trimming and J lost 4 bases, with 13 bases between them. Written as DNA, the CDR3 is TGTGCCAGCAGCCAAGAGGCCCATAAAGGATACGAGCAGTACTTC. It specifies CASSQEAHKGYEQYF.

This clonotype was detected only a few times. This rearrangement joins TRBV20-1 to TRBJ2-1; no reliable D call. Germline V CDR1 and CDR2: DFQATT, SNEGSKA (reference sequence). This CDR3 is 11 amino acids long. V dropped 3 bases and J dropped 3 bases, with 3 bases sitting between them. CDR3 amino acids: CSASNYNEQFF. CDR3 DNA sequence: TGCAGTGCTAGTAACTACAATGAGCAGTTCTTC.

This clonotype was seen repeatedly, ten times or more. One end of the junction varies from germline; a read error may be responsible. This rearrangement joins TRBV2 to TRBJ2-4; TRBD2 matches 9 bases. Germline V gives CDR1 SNHLY, CDR2 FYNNEI. The CDR3 runs to 10 residues. As DNA, the CDR3 is TGTGCCAGCAGTGGGGGACTAGCAATCTTC. The encoded protein is CASSGGLAIF.

This clonotype occurred many times. The chain carries TRBV29-1 and TRBJ2-5, with 7 nucleotides matching TRBD2. Germline V gene data show CDR1 as SQVTM and CDR2 as ANQGSEA. The CDR3 has 17 amino acids. The J segment lost 1 base and the V segment lost 0 bases, leaving 11 bases of the junction unmatched. The CDR3 spells CSVEDPSGGAIQETQYF. The CDR3 DNA follows: TGCAGCGTTGAAGACCCTAGCGGAGGGGCGATCCAAGAGACCCAGTACTTC.

Only one count was recorded for this clonotype. The genes are TRBV15 and TRBJ1-5; D may be TRBD1 (5 bases). The CDR3 consists of 15 residues. V lost 3 bases and J lost 0, with 9 bases in between. The germline V gene has CDR1 LNHNV and CDR2 YYDKDF (reference sequence). The CDR3 spells CATSSGGDSNQPQHF. The CDR3 nucleotides are TGTGCCACCAGCAGCGGAGGGGATAGCAATCAGCCCCAGCATTTT.

Many counts were recorded for this clonotype. This chain links TRBV14 with TRBJ1-4, with D perhaps TRBD1 (6 bases). The CDR3 covers 13 residues. Germline V gene lookup returns CDR1 SGHDN and CDR2 FVKESK. V was pared by 4 bases and J by 3 bases, with 6 bases between. CDR3 nucleotides: TGTGCCAGCAGCCGGGGGCCTAATGAAAAACTGTTTTTT. Its translation is CASSRGPNEKLFF.

The chain recombines TRBV20-1 with TRBJ2-1; D remains ambiguous. The ends were cut back, 3 bases at V and 8 bases at J, with 8 bases in the middle. This CDR3 spans 11 amino acids. Germline-derived CDR1 and CDR2 are DFQATT and SNEGSKA (reference sequence). CDR3 residues: CSARSSYEQFF. CDR3 coding DNA: TGCAGTGCTAGGTCTTCTTATGAGCAGTTCTTC.

The chain recombines TRBV7-6 with TRBJ2-2; D gene ambiguous. This CDR3 is built from 14 residues. Trimming shortened V by 2 bases and J by 1 base, and 5 bases separated the two germline ends. CDR1 is SGHVS and CDR2 is FNYEAQ in the germline V gene. DNA of the CDR3: TGTGCCAGCAGCTTATCGCAGAACACCGGGGAGCTGTTTTTT. It encodes CASSLSQNTGELFF.

This clonotype was detected many times. The chain uses TRBV5-1 and TRBJ1-4; tentative D call: TRBD1 (6 bases). Trimming stripped 4 bases from V and 3 bases from J, with 10 bases between. The CDR3 runs to 14 residues. Germline loops: CDR1 SGHRS, CDR2 YFSETQ. DNA for the CDR3: TGCGCCAGCAGCACCGGACAGTCTAATGAAAAACTGTTTTTT. Its translation: CASSTGQSNEKLFF. Variable domain in full (rest from reference TRBV5-1 and TRBJ1-4): KAGVTQTPRYLIKTRGQQVTLSCSPISGHRSVSWYQQTPGQGLQFLFEYFSETQRNKGNFPGRFSGRQFSNSRSEMNVSTLELGDSALYLCASSTGQSNEKLFFGSGTQLSVL.

There are many counts of this clonotype. The chain uses TRBV5-6 and TRBJ2-5, with D unresolved. The CDR3 covers 12 residues. The ends were cut back, 0 bases at V and 4 bases at J, with 4 bases in the middle. The germline CDR1 and CDR2 sequences are SGHDT and YYEEEE. The DNA for the CDR3 is TGTGCCAGCAGCTTGGCCCCAGAGACCCAGTACTTC. Protein product: CASSLAPETQYF. The whole variable domain, filled in from reference TRBV5-6 and TRBJ2-5, reads DAGVTQSPTHLIKTRGQQVTLRCSPKSGHDTVSWYQQALGQGPQFIFQYYEEEERQRGNFPDRFSGHQFPNYSSELNVNALLLGDSALYLCASSLAPETQYFGPGTRLLVL.

This clonotype was seen repeatedly, ten times or more. The chain uses TRBV5-1 and TRBJ2-7, with TRBD1 matching 7 bases. This CDR3 spans 15 amino acids. The germline gives CDR1 SGHRS, CDR2 YFSETQ. The V gene end was trimmed by 1 base and the J gene end by 0 bases; junction bases not matched to a gene: 4. CDR3 DNA sequence: TGCGCCAGCAGCTTGCGGGACAGCTTCTCCTACGAGCAGTACTTC. Translation gives CASSLRDSFSYEQYF.

This clonotype was found many times. The chain combines TRBV6-2 or TRBV6-3 with TRBJ2-1; D gene unclear. In germline, CDR1 is MNHEY, CDR2 SVGEGT. This CDR3 is built from 15 residues. Trimming left V 6 bases short and J 4 bases short, with 16 bases between. The CDR3 loop is CASRTGLITYNEQFF. The CDR3 bases are TGTGCCAGCAGAACGGGCCTCATAACTTACAATGAGCAGTTCTTC.

This clonotype was counted at least ten times. This chain uses TRBV7-9 with TRBJ2-3, with 8 bases lining up with TRBD1. V shed 5 bases, J shed 5 bases, and the junction held 12 bases outside the gene matches. The CDR3 length is 16 residues. Per germline, CDR1 SEHNR and CDR2 FQNEAQ (reference sequence). The chain's CDR3 is CASSRGLTGVGDTQYF. In DNA, the CDR3 is TGTGCCAGCAGCCGGGGGCTGACAGGGGTGGGAGATACGCAGTATTTT. Variable domain in full (rest from reference TRBV7-9 and TRBJ2-3): DTGVSQNPRHKITKRGQNVTFRCDPISEHNRLYWYRQTLGQGPEFLTYFQNEAQLEKSRLLSDRFSAERPKGSFSTLEIQRTEQGDSAMYLCASSRGLTGVGDTQYFGPGTRLTVL.

At least ten counts were recorded for this clonotype. The chain combines TRBV6-2 or TRBV6-3 with TRBJ2-1, with a possible D match to TRBD1 (6 bases). Trimming shortened V by 7 bases and J by 5 bases, and 18 bases separated the two germline ends. This CDR3 region has 15 residues. The germline V gene encodes CDR1 MNHEY and CDR2 SVGEGT. CDR3 sequence: CASIGDIVLNNEQFF. The CDR3 DNA reads TGTGCCAGCATTGGGGACATCGTACTCAACAATGAGCAGTTCTTC.

This clonotype was seen only a few times. The rearrangement joins TRBV2 to TRBJ1-1; D perhaps matches TRBD1 (5 bases). Germline CDR1 and CDR2: SNHLY and FYNNEI. V was pared by 7 bases and J by 7 bases, with 16 bases between. This CDR3 is built from 13 residues. The CDR3 sequence: CASTPDGAGEAFF. The CDR3 DNA reads as TGTGCCAGCACCCCGGATGGGGCAGGTGAAGCTTTCTTT.